This is a list of T cell receptor beta chains from one sample in a study of blood T cell repertoires in COVID-19. Clones were sequenced by immunoSEQ multiplex PCR, and TCRdb holds only the in-frame ones, with some missing. The data contain roughly 92,000 clones, over 80% of them singletons. The source material was peripheral blood. These receptors were obtained from a woman at least 80 years old with active or convalescent COVID-19. CDR3s include the opening cysteine and the closing phenylalanine or tryptophan. Fields, in order: D gene, J gene, V gene, clone size, CDR3 length, CDR3 DNA, CDR3 protein. A D gene is named only where the DNA matches it firmly. A row's size may be missing; if present it is once, few, many or a size class.

D gene: TRBD1
J gene: TRBJ1-5
V gene: TRBV6-5
clone size: NA
CDR3 length: 16
CDR3 DNA: TGTGCCAGCAGTTATCGACAGGGGGCTGGCAATCAGCCCCAGCATTTT
CDR3 protein: CASSYRQGAGNQPQHF

D gene: NA
J gene: TRBJ1-6
V gene: TRBV5-1
clone size: NA
CDR3 length: 14
CDR3 DNA: TGCGCCAGCAGCATGGACGGGGATAATTCACCCCTCCACTTT
CDR3 protein: CASSMDGDNSPLHF

D gene: TRBD2
J gene: TRBJ2-4
V gene: TRBV20-1
clone size: few
CDR3 length: 15
CDR3 DNA: TGCAGTGCTAGTTGGCGGGAGGGGGCCAAAAACATTCAGTACTTC
CDR3 protein: CSASWREGAKNIQYF

D gene: TRBD2
J gene: TRBJ2-3
V gene: TRBV29-1
clone size: NA
CDR3 length: 14
CDR3 DNA: TGCAGCGTGTCCGCGGGGGGGAGGGCAGATACGCAGTATTTT
CDR3 protein: CSVSAGGRADTQYF

D gene: NA
J gene: TRBJ1-2
V gene: TRBV28
clone size: few
CDR3 length: 14
CDR3 DNA: TGTGCCAGCAGGCTTGGACTGATTAACTATGGCTACACCTTC
CDR3 protein: CASRLGLINYGYTF

D gene: NA
J gene: TRBJ1-1
V gene: TRBV12-5
clone size: few
CDR3 length: 14
CDR3 DNA: TGTGCTAGTGACACGAGGCAGGGGAACACTGAAGCTTTCTTT
CDR3 protein: CASDTRQGNTEAFF

D gene: NA
J gene: TRBJ1-2
V gene: TRBV21-1
clone size: once
CDR3 length: 14
CDR3 DNA: TGTGCCAGCAGCAAAGTGCGGATGAGAGGAGGCTACACCTTC
CDR3 protein: CASSKVRMRGGYTF

D gene: NA
J gene: TRBJ1-4
V gene: TRBV7-2
clone size: NA
CDR3 length: 15
CDR3 DNA: TGTGCCAGCAGCCCAGGTCAAGCAACTAATGAAAAACTGTTTTTT
CDR3 protein: CASSPGQATNEKLFF

D gene: NA
J gene: TRBJ1-6
V gene: TRBV19
clone size: NA
CDR3 length: 15
CDR3 DNA: TGTGCCAGTAGTATAGGTGAAGGGGCGAGGTCACCCCTCCACTTT
CDR3 protein: CASSIGEGARSPLHF

D gene: NA
J gene: TRBJ1-5
V gene: TRBV19
clone size: once
CDR3 length: 13
CDR3 DNA: TGTGCCAGTAGTGTTATGAGGGAGCAGCCCCAGCATTTT
CDR3 protein: CASSVMREQPQHF

D gene: NA
J gene: TRBJ1-3
V gene: TRBV19
clone size: NA
CDR3 length: 16
CDR3 DNA: TGTGCCAGTAACAACCGGGGGGACTTCTCTGGAAACACCATATATTTT
CDR3 protein: CASNNRGDFSGNTIYF

D gene: NA
J gene: TRBJ2-3
V gene: TRBV7-2
clone size: NA
CDR3 length: 14
CDR3 DNA: TGTGCCAGCAGCTTAGCGCCGGGGAGCAATACGCAGTATTTT
CDR3 protein: CASSLAPGSNTQYF

D gene: NA
J gene: TRBJ2-7
V gene: TRBV5-4
clone size: NA
CDR3 length: 15
CDR3 DNA: TGTGCCAGCAGCGGGTCCGGGGTCAATCCCCTCGAGCAGTACTTC
CDR3 protein: CASSGSGVNPLEQYF

D gene: TRBD1
J gene: TRBJ2-1
V gene: TRBV11-2
clone size: NA
CDR3 length: 13
CDR3 DNA: TGTGCCAGCAGCCAGGGACAGGCCAATGAGCAGTTCTTC
CDR3 protein: CASSQGQANEQFF

D gene: NA
J gene: TRBJ1-3
V gene: TRBV19
clone size: NA
CDR3 length: 14
CDR3 DNA: TGTGCCAGCGGACTGTACTCCTCTGGAAACACCATATATTTT
CDR3 protein: CASGLYSSGNTIYF

D gene: TRBD1
J gene: TRBJ1-6
V gene: TRBV28
clone size: NA
CDR3 length: 14
CDR3 DNA: TGTGCCAGCAGTACGGGACAGGATAATTCACCCCTCCACTTT
CDR3 protein: CASSTGQDNSPLHF

D gene: NA
J gene: TRBJ2-1
V gene: TRBV18
clone size: NA
CDR3 length: 15
CDR3 DNA: TGTGCCAGCTCACCAGGGCAGGGCTCCTACAATGAGCAGTTCTTC
CDR3 protein: CASSPGQGSYNEQFF

D gene: NA
J gene: TRBJ2-7
V gene: TRBV6-2/TRBV6-3
clone size: NA
CDR3 length: 16
CDR3 DNA: TGTGCCAGCAGTTACCCCGATGGCGGGGGCACTAGGGAGCAGTACTTC
CDR3 protein: CASSYPDGGGTREQYF

D gene: NA
J gene: TRBJ1-4
V gene: TRBV5-4
clone size: NA
CDR3 length: 14
CDR3 DNA: TGTGCCAGCAGACCGACCGCGGGACGTGAAAAACTGTTTTTT
CDR3 protein: CASRPTAGREKLFF

D gene: NA
J gene: TRBJ2-5
V gene: TRBV7-3
clone size: NA
CDR3 length: 13
CDR3 DNA: TGTGCCAGCAGCTTAAGTAGTCCAGAGACCCAGTACTTC
CDR3 protein: CASSLSSPETQYF